The rows below give T cell receptor beta chains drawn from one sample of a study of blood T cell repertoires in COVID-19. The method was immunoSEQ multiplex PCR; TCRdb's version includes in-frame clones alone and lacks a portion of them. The table shows 23,000 or so clones, with roughly 85% occurring only once. The sequencing sample was made of peripheral blood. The source is a human donor in a cohort sampled during active COVID-19. Each CDR3 is given with its conserved first and last residue. D genes are given only for firm matches. Clone size is stated in some rows and not others, as once, few, many or a class when expanded.

TRBJ2-7 - - TRBV21-1 CASSKRDREYEQYF TGTGCCAGCAGCAAACGGGACAGGGAATACGAGCAGTACTTC
TRBJ2-7 - - TRBV11-3 CASSPLTGRTYEQYF TGTGCCAGCAGCCCCTTGACAGGGAGGACCTACGAGCAGTACTTC
TRBJ1-2 - - TRBV6-2/TRBV6-3 CASSLTGQGSVTF TGTGCCAGCAGTTTAACAGGGCAGGGAAGCGTCACCTTC
TRBJ2-3 TRBD2 - TRBV10-1 CASSEPLASGHPAPQYF TGCGCCAGCAGTGAGCCCCTGGCTAGCGGGCACCCCGCTCCGCAGTATTTT
TRBJ1-1 TRBD1 - TRBV19 CASTKTRGPDRGRWKVGTEAFF TGTGCCAGTACCAAAACCCGGGGGCCTGACAGGGGCCGCTGGAAAGTAGGCACTGAAGCTTTCTTT
TRBJ2-1 TRBD1 - TRBV5-6 CASSRTGGLGSYNEQFF TGTGCCAGCAGCCGGACAGGGGGACTCGGCTCCTACAATGAGCAGTTCTTC
TRBJ1-2 - - TRBV14 CASSQGFGRGTF -
TRBJ2-1 - - TRBV11-3 CASSSSPYNEQFF TGTGCCAGCAGCTCCTCTCCCTACAATGAGCAGTTCTTC
TRBJ1-2 TRBD1 - TRBV7-8 CASSPATGGHYGYTF TGTGCCAGCAGCCCAGCGACAGGGGGCCACTATGGCTACACCTTC
TRBJ1-2 - few TRBV7-9 CASNNREGGYTF TGTGCCAGCAACAACAGGGAGGGTGGCTACACCTTC
TRBJ1-2 - - TRBV28 CASRLPLQGYGYTF TGTGCCAGCAGGCTACCTCTTCAGGGATATGGCTACACCTTC
TRBJ1-1 - - TRBV5-4 CASSLDILNTEAFF TGTGCCAGCAGCCTGGACATACTGAACACTGAAGCTTTCTTT
TRBJ1-5 - few TRBV6-5 CASSYSSDSSQPQHF TGTGCCAGCAGTTACTCGTCTGACAGCAGCCAGCCCCAGCATTTT
TRBJ2-7 - - TRBV6-5 CASSQGYRSTYEQYF TGTGCCAGCAGCCAAGGGTACAGGTCGACCTACGAGCAGTACTTC
TRBJ2-5 - - TRBV7-2 CASHLGGRIQETQYF TGTGCCAGTCATTTGGGGGGGCGGATCCAAGAGACCCAGTACTTC
TRBJ1-1 TRBD1 - TRBV5-4 CASSKDRVGVMNTEAFF TGTGCCAGCAGTAAAGACAGGGTGGGAGTGATGAACACTGAAGCTTTCTTT
TRBJ1-1 - once TRBV2 CAIRPSLGTEAFF TGTGCCATCAGACCCAGCCTCGGGACTGAAGCTTTCTTT
TRBJ2-3 - - TRBV12-3/TRBV12-4 CASSSGQKDTQYF TGTGCCAGCAGTTCCGGACAGAAAGATACGCAGTATTTT
TRBJ1-1 TRBD1 - TRBV5-4 CASSFPLGQAGNTEAFF TGTGCCAGCAGCTTCCCCCTCGGACAGGCTGGGAACACTGAAGCTTTCTTT